The source of this T cell receptor (beta chain) is a study of CD8 T cells in Susac syndrome. Notes on the study in general: By the study's own acknowledgment, its TCR sequencing and HLA analysis included relatively few individuals.

Details on this clonotype: Its antigen is unknown.

Germline lookup yields CDR1 SEHNR and CDR2 FQNEAQ (reference sequence). CDR3 length equals 15 residues. The V end was cut by 0 bases, the J end by 7 bases, with 15 bases between. Blood CD8+ and CD4+ T cells underwent high-throughput TCR beta sequencing. TEMRA cells were FACS-enriched, while CD8+ and CD4+ T cells were negatively isolated. RNA was extracted with the RNeasy kit, and a quantity of about 0.45 to 1 ug was reverse transcribed using random hexamers. TCRdb redid the calling of the immunoSEQ multiplex PCR reads with MiXCR, one entry per CDR3 protein. The data hold 71,000 or so distinct CDR3 sequences, with nearly 96% observed a single time.

Source material: CD4+ T cells from PBMCs. This receptor was taken from a human donor with multiple sclerosis. The chain joins TRBV7-9 to TRBJ2-5; D might be TRBD1 or TRBD2, each matching 5 bases. The CDR3 nucleotides read TGTGCCAGCAGCTTAGCTGGTGGCGAGGGGACGACCCAGTACTTC. Translating it yields CASSLAGGEGTTQYF.